Shown below are 5 T cell receptor beta chains from a single sample sequenced in a study of blood T cell repertoires in COVID-19 (dated by TCRdb to the early 2020s). Library generation was performed with the immunoSEQ multiplex PCR assay. Sourced from immuneACCESS, this table was stored by TCRdb with only in-frame sequences that have V and J called. A share of the clones is absent; for the studies checked, an unresolved V gene accounts for under half, and the remainder has no known explanation. The sample table shows 72,000 or so clones, and 80% to 90% are seen once. The biggest ten clones account for 5.8% of the sample. The sample taken for sequencing was peripheral blood. Source of these receptors: a man over 45 with active COVID-19.

The chain employs TRBV6-5 and TRBJ1-1, with D perhaps TRBD1 (5 bases). Trimming removed 0 bases from V and 3 bases from J, with 14 bases in between. This CDR3 is built from 16 residues. The germline V gene encodes CDR1 MNHEY and CDR2 SVGAGI. The CDR3 DNA reads TGTGCCAGCAGTTACTCGAAAACGGGGGGACACACTGAAGCTTTCTTT. This translates into CASSYSKTGGHTEAFF.

This clone has more than one count but fewer than ten. The V and J genes are TRBV18 and TRBJ1-5, with 8 bases identical to TRBD1. Germline V lookup: CDR1 KGHSH, CDR2 LQKENI. Trimming took 6 bases from V and 3 from J; bases not matched to a gene: 10. This CDR3 contains 16 residues. The CDR3 sequence: CASSSGGLYNNQPQHF. For the CDR3, the DNA is TGTGCCAGCTCCTCAGGGGGCCTCTACAACAATCAGCCCCAGCATTTT.

Comments on this clone: One end of the junction fails to match germline, which may point to a read error. The chain has TRBV12-3 or TRBV12-4 and TRBJ2-7, with D possibly TRBD1 on 6 matching bases. The CDR3 has 11 residues. In DNA form, the CDR3 reads TGTGCCAGCAGTTCAGGGGCCAAGAGTATCTTC. Encoded protein: CASSSGAKSIF.

The J gene is TRBJ1-2, the V gene TRBV3-1 (or the pseudogene TRBV3-2), with 8 bases matching TRBD1. The V gene end was trimmed by 5 bases and the J gene end by 3 bases; junction bases not matched to a gene: 8. Germline assignment: CDR1 LGHDT and CDR2 YNNKEL (reference sequence). This CDR3 comprises 15 residues. The CDR3 spells CASSGNRGDDYGYTF. CDR3 sequence (DNA): TGTGCCAGCAGCGGAAACAGGGGGGATGACTATGGCTACACCTTC.

The chain combines TRBV5-6 with TRBJ1-6, with 7 bases fitting TRBD1. The CDR3 contains 14 residues. Losses at the gene ends were 3 bases for V and 6 bases for J; bases not matched to a gene: 3. Germline V CDR1 and CDR2: SGHDT, YYEEEE. The chain's CDR3 is CASSSGQVNSPLHF. The CDR3 bases are TGTGCCAGCAGCTCCGGACAGGTTAATTCACCCCTCCACTTT. Supplemented by reference TRBV5-6 and TRBJ1-6, the full variable domain reads DAGVTQSPTHLIKTRGQQVTLRCSPKSGHDTVSWYQQALGQGPQFIFQYYEEEERQRGNFPDRFSGHQFPNYSSELNVNALLLGDSALYLCASSSGQVNSPLHFGNGTRLTVT.